This T cell receptor beta chain derives from a study of blood T cell repertoires in COVID-19 (TCRdb year 2020). For context, the study as a whole: Samples covering the acute and convalescent phases of COVID-19 were provided by collaborators in the United States, Italy and Spain. The repertoires were made available in a free public database intended to serve as a resource for research on the immune response to SARS-CoV-2. Where available, HLA class I and class II types were obtained from metadata supplied by the sample provider rather than from assay-based typing. The prospective study material was composed of cDNA or gDNA derived from T cells, B-cell-depleted T cells, or PBMCs. Nearly every sample came with metadata listing a de-identified subject ID, COVID-19 status, age in years and sex. The dataset comprised deeply sampled blood TCRbeta repertoires from subjects exposed to, actively infected with, or recovered from COVID-19. The samples were drawn from the first 160 participants of the ongoing ImmuneRACE study and from 1,254 subjects provided by 6 global collaborators.

At one collaborating source in Seattle, patients were enrolled during active infection and were followed longitudinally through the course of disease. Collaborating institutions collected whole blood in K2EDTA tubes following their own protocols. For TCRbeta analysis, collaborators shipped samples in one of three forms: frozen whole blood, isolated PBMCs, or DNA extracted from either of those sample types. V and J are trimmed by 4 bases and 4 bases, and the gene matches miss 7 bases of the junction. The germline V gene (reference sequence) yields SGHNT for CDR1 and YYREEE for CDR2. The CDR3 runs 15 amino acids, cysteine and phenylalanine included. Only CDR3 DNA remains: 45 bases, in frame from the first base. About this clone: The antigen this receptor binds is unknown. The sample holds no much larger clone one base away, and base qualities are not on file.

Points the paper makes about the study in general: The quantity of clinical and demographic metadata differed by source and by participant and was supplied without curation.

TCRbeta CDR3 regions were amplified from genomic DNA using the immunoSEQ Assay, a bias-controlled multiplex PCR. As for the original processing: Nucleated cell counts per sample were estimated from amplification of reference gene primers within the assay. To quantify the absolute abundance of each unique TCRbeta CDR3 rearrangement, sequence reads were collapsed and filtered. For each sample, productive Simpson clonality was calculated as the square root of Simpson's diversity index over productive rearrangements. TCRdb retrieved this table from immuneACCESS and kept in-frame rearrangements only. Not all clones are present; in checked studies, unresolved V genes account for under half, and no reason is known for the remainder. D and trimming come from the DNA, and the V and J calls and clone size come from that table. For this sample the table gives some 290,000 clones, of which around 90% were detected only once. The top ten clones comprise less than 3.5% of the sample.

The sequence was collected from a young woman with COVID-19, enrolled during active disease. The material sequenced was peripheral blood. The chain is encoded by TRBV5-4 joined to TRBJ2-4; 8 central nucleotides agree with TRBD1. The CDR3 sequence is CASSLRTGNKNIQYF. The DNA sequence reads TGTGCCAGCAGCCTCAGGACAGGGAATAAAAACATTCAGTACTTC.